The source of this T cell receptor (beta chain) is a study of T cells expressing NK-cell markers (dated by TCRdb to about 2020). Describing the broader study: Under 10 donors provided sorted CD3+CD56+NKG2C+, CD3+CD56+NKG2C- and CD3+CD56-NKG2C+ T-cell subsets, whose TCR beta-chain repertoires were profiled. The study sequenced eight donors, all healthy volunteers chosen at random: three men and five women. Illumina HiSeq 2000/2500, MiSeq or NextSeq was used to sequence libraries as 2 x 150 bp reads. Seven of the eight sequenced donors were HCMV-seropositive and one was HCMV-seronegative.

Notes on this clonotype: The antigen it recognizes is unknown.

The sequencing machine was an Illumina HiSeq 2000. The TCR beta cDNA libraries were made using 5'RACE template switching, a step that added both a universal primer site and unique molecular identifiers. cDNA synthesis was primed from the TCR beta constant segment and was followed by two successive PCR amplification steps. The authors' pipeline ran thus. MIGEC was used to demultiplex reads and group reads by UMI, and MiTCR was used to assemble and quantify clonotypes. To exclude erroneous sequences, any TCR cDNA sequence not supported by at least two reads was discarded. The tcR package was used for downstream repertoire analysis, with clonotypes matched between fractions based on CDR3 nucleotide sequence plus V segment. VDJmatch was used to annotate antigen specificity against VDJdb, with one amino acid substitution allowed in CDR3. TCRdb reprocessed the raw reads; every CDR3 protein sequence is a single record, and DNA is not supplied. The V and J calls and clone size come from TCRdb's table, not from the authors' own analysis. The data table for this sample lists a few hundred thousand distinct CDR3 sequences. The top ten hold under 6.5% of the sample.

Results the study describes overall, beyond this receptor: Those dominant clonotypes were again the most abundant among CD3+CD56-NKG2C+ cells in a handful of donors, at about 25-65%. For roughly six donors, the dominant CD3+CD56+NKG2C+ clonotypes were among the top 10 CD8+ clonotypes and accounted for 1.0-7.0% of CD8+ T cells. Whether the expanded NKG2C-expressing T cell clones were specific for HCMV antigens was left unclear.

HCMV-specific IgG was detected in serum with a commercial ELISA kit to determine HCMV serostatus. Peripheral blood mononuclear cells were isolated from blood by Ficoll density gradient centrifugation. From its cysteine to its phenylalanine, the CDR3 spans 15 amino acids. No coding sequence is recorded. The germline V gene specifies ENHRY as CDR1 and SYGVKD as CDR2. The V and J segments used are TRBV10-3 and TRBJ1-1; TCRdb names TRBD1, which stays unverified in the absence of DNA. The sequence derives from a man aged 18-75 years in good health. What was sequenced was blood T cells: a sorted CD56 or NKG2C T cell subset, CD4+ or CD8+ T cells, or bulk PBMC T cells (not recorded which). CDR3 loop: CAISPRQGGVTEAFF.